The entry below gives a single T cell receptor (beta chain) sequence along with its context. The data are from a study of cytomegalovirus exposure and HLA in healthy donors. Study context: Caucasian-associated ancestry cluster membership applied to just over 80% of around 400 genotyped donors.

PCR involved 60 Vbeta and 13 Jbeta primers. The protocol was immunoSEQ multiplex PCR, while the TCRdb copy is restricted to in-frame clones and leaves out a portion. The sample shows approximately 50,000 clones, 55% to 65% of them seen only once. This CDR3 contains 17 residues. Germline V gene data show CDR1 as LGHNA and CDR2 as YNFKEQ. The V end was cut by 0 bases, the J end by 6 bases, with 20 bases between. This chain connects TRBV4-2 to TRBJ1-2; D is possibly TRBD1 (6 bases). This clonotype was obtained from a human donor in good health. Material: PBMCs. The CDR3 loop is CASSQEVSGAYRDGYTF. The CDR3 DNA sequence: TGTGCCAGCAGCCAAGAGGTCTCAGGGGCCTACAGAGATGGCTACACCTTC.